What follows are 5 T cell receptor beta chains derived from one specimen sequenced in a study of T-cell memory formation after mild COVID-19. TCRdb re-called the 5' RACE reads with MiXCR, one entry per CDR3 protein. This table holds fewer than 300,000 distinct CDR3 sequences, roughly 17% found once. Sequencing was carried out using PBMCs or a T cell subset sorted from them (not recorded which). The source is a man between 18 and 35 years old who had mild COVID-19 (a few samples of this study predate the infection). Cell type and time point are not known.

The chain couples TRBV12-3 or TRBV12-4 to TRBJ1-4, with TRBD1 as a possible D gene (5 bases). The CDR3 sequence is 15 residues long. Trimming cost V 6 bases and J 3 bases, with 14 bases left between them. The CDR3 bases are TGTGCCAGCAGCCTCAGGGAGGGCCCTAATGAAAAACTGTTTTTT. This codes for CASSLREGPNEKLFF.

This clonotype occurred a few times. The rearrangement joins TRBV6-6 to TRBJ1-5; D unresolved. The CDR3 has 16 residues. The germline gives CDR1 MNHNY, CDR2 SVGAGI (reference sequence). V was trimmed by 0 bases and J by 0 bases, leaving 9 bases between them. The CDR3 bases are TGTGCCAGCAGTTACTCCCCAAGATATAGCAATCAGCCCCAGCATTTT. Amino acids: CASSYSPRYSNQPQHF.

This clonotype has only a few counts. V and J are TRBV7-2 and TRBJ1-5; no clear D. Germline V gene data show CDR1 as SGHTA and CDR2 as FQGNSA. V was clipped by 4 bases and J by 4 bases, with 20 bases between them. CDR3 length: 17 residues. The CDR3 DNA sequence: TGTGCCAGCAGCTCCCTTGGCCCCGGGGAGTGGAATCAGCCCCAGCATTTT. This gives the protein CASSSLGPGEWNQPQHF. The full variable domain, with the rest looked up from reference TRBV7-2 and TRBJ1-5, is GAGVSQSPSNKVTEKGKDVELRCDPISGHTALYWYRQSLGQGLEFLIYFQGNSAPDKSGLPSDRFSAERTGGSVSTLTIQRTQQEDSAVYLCASSSLGPGEWNQPQHFGDGTRLSIL.

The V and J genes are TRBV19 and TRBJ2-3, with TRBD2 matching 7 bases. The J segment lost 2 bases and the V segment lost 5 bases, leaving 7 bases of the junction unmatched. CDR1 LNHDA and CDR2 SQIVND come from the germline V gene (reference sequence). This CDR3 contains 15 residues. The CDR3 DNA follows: TGTGCCAGTAGTTCCTCAGCGGGACCCACAGATACGCAGTATTTT. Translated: CASSSSAGPTDTQYF.

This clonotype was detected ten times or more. The CDR3 DNA is TGTGCCAGCAGCCAATCCGGACAGGCGGGACAAGAGACCCAGTACTTC. Protein: CASSQSGQAGQETQYF. The chain couples TRBV7-3 to TRBJ2-5; possibly TRBD1 for D (7 bases). The germline V and J ends were trimmed by 5 bases and 2 bases, with 18 bases remaining between them. The length of the CDR3 is 16 residues. CDR1 SGHTA and CDR2 FQGTGA come from the germline V gene.